Shown below are 27 T cell receptor beta chains from a single sample sequenced in a study of breast tumors, draining lymph nodes, adjacent tissues. TCRdb itself ran the multiplex PCR reads through MiXCR, one entry per CDR3 protein. The sample records some 100,000 distinct CDR3 sequences, 21% being singletons. Samples came from axillary lymph nodes draining the breast cancer. Sequences were obtained from axillary lymph node tissue. The receptors were sampled from a female donor with breast cancer. Some clones in this sample may be carry-over from other donors' samples.

This clonotype appeared many times. The chain has TRBV2 and TRBJ1-5, with D hard to call. Trimming took 4 bases from V and 4 from J, leaving 8 bases between them. Germline V lookup: CDR1 SNHLY, CDR2 FYNNEI. This CDR3 has 13 residues. For the CDR3, the DNA is TGTGCCAGCAGTGGGTATCGGAATCAGCCCCAGCATTTT. Translation gives CASSGYRNQPQHF.

This clonotype was counted at least ten times. The chain has TRBV19 and TRBJ1-5; D not resolved. Trimming removed 7 bases from V and 6 bases from J, with 13 bases in between. Germline V gene data show CDR1 as LNHDA and CDR2 as SQIVND (reference sequence). This CDR3 region has 13 residues. The DNA for the CDR3 is TGTGCCAGTACCCCTCGGGGAGCTCAGCCCCAGCATTTT. Its translation: CASTPRGAQPQHF. The variable domain in full, with the rest retrieved from reference TRBV19 and TRBJ1-5, is DGGITQSPKYLFRKEGQNVTLSCEQNLNHDAMYWYRQDPGQGLRLIYYSQIVNDFQKGDIAEGYSVSREKKESFPLTVTSAQKNPTAFYLCASTPRGAQPQHFGDGTRLSIL.

In its sample, this clonotype was seen many times. The rearrangement uses TRBV12-3 or TRBV12-4 and TRBJ1-3; D is ambiguous. The CDR3 is 13 residues long. V was cut by 10 bases and J by 0 bases, with 10 bases left in between. The CDR3 DNA follows: TGTGCCAACACCGGGAGCTCTGGAAACACCATATATTTT. Amino acids: CANTGSSGNTIYF.

This clonotype was picked up many times. The gene calls are TRBV2 and TRBJ1-6; possibly TRBD1 for D (5 bases). V was clipped by 8 bases and J by 6 bases, with 14 bases between them. In germline, CDR1 is SNHLY, CDR2 FYNNEI. The CDR3 sequence is 14 residues long. CDR3 in amino acids: CASQGVIGNSPLHF. The CDR3 DNA reads as TGTGCCAGCCAAGGGGTAATCGGTAATTCACCCCTCCACTTT.

This clonotype occurred a few times. The chain is built from TRBV20-1 and TRBJ2-7, with D possibly being TRBD2 (6 bases). CDR3 length: 13 residues. Germline V gives CDR1 DFQATT, CDR2 SNEGSKA (reference sequence). V was shortened by 3 bases and J by 2 bases, with 11 bases between the two germline ends. The CDR3 region has the DNA TGCAGTGCTAGCGGGACTCTGACCTACGAGCAGTACTTC. This sequence encodes CSASGTLTYEQYF.

This clonotype was seen more than once but under ten times. V is TRBV20-1 and J is TRBJ1-5; no definite D call. The length of the CDR3 is 15 residues. The V gene's germline CDR1 is DFQATT and CDR2 SNEGSKA (reference sequence). Trimming cost V 5 bases and J 0 bases, with 14 bases left between them. CDR3 DNA: TGCAGTGCTCAAGATCCTCGGAGTAGCAATCAGCCCCAGCATTTT. The encoded protein is CSAQDPRSSNQPQHF.

This clonotype showed up many times. The chain recombines TRBV3-1 with TRBJ1-4; unclear D gene. The CDR3 has 14 residues. Germline V lookup: CDR1 LGHDT, CDR2 YNNKEL (reference sequence). Trimming stripped 3 bases from V and 0 bases from J, with 5 bases between. The CDR3 nucleotides read TGTGCCAGCAGCCACTACTCAACTAATGAAAAACTGTTTTTT. Encoded protein: CASSHYSTNEKLFF.

Comments on this clonotype: At one boundary the junction diverges from the germline segment, which might be a read error. The rearrangement uses TRBV5-1 and TRBJ2-2, with 12 bases matching TRBD1. In germline, CDR1 is SGHRS, CDR2 YFSETQ. The CDR3 is 16 residues long. The CDR3 region is CASSLLGQGAGGGLFF. The CDR3 DNA reads as TGCGCCAGCAGCTTGTTGGGACAGGGGGCAGGCGGGGGGCTGTTTTTT.

Many counts were recorded for this clonotype. The chain carries TRBV4-1 and TRBJ2-7; D may be TRBD1 or TRBD2 (5 bases each). Between the trimmed V and J ends, which lost 4 bases and 2 bases, there was a span of 15 bases. Looked up from germline, CDR1 is MGHRA and CDR2 is YSYEKL. The CDR3 has 15 amino acids. This chain's CDR3 is CASSLAGTDTYEQYF. The CDR3 nucleotides read TGCGCCAGCAGCCTTGCTGGGACGGATACCTACGAGCAGTACTTC.

This clonotype was detected ten times or more. V is TRBV14 and J is TRBJ2-1; D may be TRBD1 (6 bases). CDR3 length: 15 residues. The V gene lost 2 bases and the J gene lost 4 bases, with 12 bases spanning the gap. The germline V gene encodes CDR1 SGHDN and CDR2 FVKESK. The CDR3 DNA is TGTGCCAGCAGCCAACATTTAGGGACATACAATGAGCAGTTCTTC. It is translated as CASSQHLGTYNEQFF.

This clonotype was observed many times. The chain recombines TRBV15 with TRBJ2-2; D is unresolved. The CDR3 length is 15 residues. Germline CDR1 is LNHNV and CDR2 is YYDKDF (reference sequence). The ends were cut back, 3 bases at V and 3 bases at J, with 11 bases in the middle. CDR3 sequence (DNA): TGTGCCACCAGCAGTTCCAGGTCGGACACCGGGGAGCTGTTTTTT. Translated: CATSSSRSDTGELFF. The variable domain in full, with the rest retrieved from reference TRBV15 and TRBJ2-2, is DAMVIQNPRYQVTQFGKPVTLSCSQTLNHNVMYWYQQKSSQAPKLLFHYYDKDFNNEADTPDNFQSRRPNTSFCFLDIRSPGLGDTAMYLCATSSSRSDTGELFFGEGSRLTVL.

The V and J genes are TRBV19 and TRBJ1-1; D perhaps matches TRBD1 (6 bases). The CDR3 extends over 13 amino acids. Per the germline V gene, CDR1 is LNHDA and CDR2 is SQIVND (reference sequence). V lost 9 bases and J lost 5, with 16 bases in between. DNA of the CDR3: TGTGCCAGCAGACAGGCCACGGGGACTGAAGCTTTCTTT. It encodes CASRQATGTEAFF. Looking up the rest from reference TRBV19 and TRBJ1-1 gives the full variable domain: DGGITQSPKYLFRKEGQNVTLSCEQNLNHDAMYWYRQDPGQGLRLIYYSQIVNDFQKGDIAEGYSVSREKKESFPLTVTSAQKNPTAFYLCASRQATGTEAFFGQGTRLTVV.

This clonotype was detected ten times or more. The chain carries TRBV5-8 and TRBJ1-2; D gene uncertain. Trimming shortened V by 4 bases and J by 1 base, and 14 bases separated the two germline ends. CDR3 length: 15 amino acids. Germline V lookup: CDR1 SGHTS, CDR2 YDEGEE. The CDR3 DNA reads TGTGCCAGCAGCCGGACTGCCGCTTATAACTATGGCTACACCTTC. Translated: CASSRTAAYNYGYTF.

This clonotype was seen ten or more times. This chain connects TRBV30 to TRBJ1-2; D remains unclear. The CDR3 has 12 residues. Germline CDR1 reads GTSNPN; CDR2 reads SVGIG (reference sequence). CDR3 nucleotide sequence: TGTGCTCTCTCGGTGAGCCGCTGGGGCTACACCTTC. Translation: CALSVSRWGYTF.

This clonotype occurred many times. The rearrangement joins TRBV6-1 to TRBJ2-1; 7 nucleotides agree with TRBD1. CDR1 MNHNS and CDR2 SASEGT come from the germline V gene. The J segment lost 8 bases and the V segment lost 6 bases, leaving 4 bases of the junction unmatched. This CDR3 has 12 amino acids. The CDR3 coding sequence is TGTGCCAGCAGACCAGACAGGGATGAGCAGTTCTTC. It specifies CASRPDRDEQFF.

This clonotype occurred many times. V gene TRBV20-1 combines with J gene TRBJ2-6; tentatively, D is TRBD1 (5 bases). The V end was cut by 6 bases, the J end by 2 bases, with 8 bases between. Germline lookup yields CDR1 DFQATT and CDR2 SNEGSKA (reference sequence). The CDR3 extends over 13 amino acids. The chain's CDR3 is CSAARAGANVLTF. The CDR3 DNA follows: TGCAGTGCGGCCAGGGCTGGGGCCAACGTCCTGACTTTC.

This clonotype was seen many times. This chain connects TRBV10-1 to TRBJ2-7, with D tentatively TRBD2 (6 bases). V lost 7 bases and J 4 bases, leaving 17 bases between the germline ends. The germline CDR1 and CDR2 sequences are WNHNN and SYGVQD (reference sequence). CDR3 length equals 14 residues. Here the CDR3 reads CASIKGLRFYEQYF. The DNA for the CDR3 is TGCGCCAGCATCAAGGGACTTAGGTTTTACGAGCAGTACTTC.

The chain uses TRBV5-6 and TRBJ1-2; 7 bases map to TRBD1. Germline-derived CDR1 and CDR2 are SGHDT and YYEEEE. V shed 3 bases, J shed 2 bases, and the junction held 16 bases outside the gene matches. The CDR3 runs to 18 residues. CDR3 sequence: CASSSGWDSSPENYGYTF. The CDR3 DNA is TGTGCCAGCAGCTCTGGCTGGGACAGTTCCCCTGAAAACTATGGCTACACCTTC. Full variable domain (missing parts from reference TRBV5-6 and TRBJ1-2): DAGVTQSPTHLIKTRGQQVTLRCSPKSGHDTVSWYQQALGQGPQFIFQYYEEEERQRGNFPDRFSGHQFPNYSSELNVNALLLGDSALYLCASSSGWDSSPENYGYTFGSGTRLTVV.

At least ten counts were recorded for this clonotype. The rearrangement uses TRBV29-1 and TRBJ2-1; 8 bases match TRBD1. The CDR3 has 13 amino acids. Germline trimming cut 3 bases from V and 12 bases from J; bases unmatched to any gene: 10. The germline gives CDR1 SQVTM, CDR2 ANQGSEA. The CDR3 here is CSVDGTGKGGQFF. The CDR3 nucleotides read TGCAGCGTTGACGGGACAGGAAAAGGAGGGCAGTTCTTC.

This clonotype was detected a few times. The chain is built from TRBV5-1 and TRBJ2-5, with TRBD2 identical over 10 bases. Trimming cost V 3 bases and J 4 bases; bases outside gene matches: 9. The CDR3 is 16 residues long. The germline V gene has CDR1 SGHRS and CDR2 YFSETQ. The CDR3 DNA follows: TGCGCCAGCAGCTCCGCTAGCGGGAGTAATTTAGAGACCCAGTACTTC. Protein sequence: CASSSASGSNLETQYF.

This clonotype was seen only once. A single base separates this from a much larger clone, so it may be a read error. The chain is built from TRBV3-1 and TRBJ2-2; D is unresolved. The CDR3 is made up of 12 amino acids. The V end was cut by 0 bases, the J end by 6 bases, with 2 bases between. The germline V gene encodes CDR1 LGHDT and CDR2 YNNKEL (reference sequence). The CDR3 region has the DNA TGTGCCAGCAGCCAAGAATCCGGGGAGCTGTTTTTT. Protein product: CASSQESGELFF.

The table lists this clonotype with many counts. The V call is TRBV29-1, the J call TRBJ1-4, with a tentative D call TRBD1 (6 bases). V was clipped by 7 bases and J by 6 bases, with 15 bases between them. The CDR3 contains 13 residues. The germline CDR1 and CDR2 sequences are SQVTM and ANQGSEA. The CDR3 nucleotides read TGCAGCGCCAGGGCTCACAGGGATGAAAAACTGTTTTTT. It codes for CSARAHRDEKLFF.

In its sample, this clonotype was seen a few times. The CDR3 loop is CASSPDITYGYTF. In DNA form, the CDR3 reads TGTGCCAGCAGCCCGGACATTACATATGGCTACACCTTC. This chain uses TRBV5-4 with TRBJ1-2; tentatively, D is TRBD1 (5 bases). This CDR3 spans 13 amino acids. V dropped 4 bases and J dropped 5 bases, with 12 bases sitting between them. The V gene's germline CDR1 is SGHNT and CDR2 YYREEE (reference sequence).

This clonotype was seen at least ten times. The genes are TRBV4-1 and TRBJ2-7; 9 nucleotides align to TRBD2. Germline values: CDR1 MGHRA, CDR2 YSYEKL. Germline trimming cut 2 bases from V and 1 base from J; bases unmatched to any gene: 6. This CDR3 is 16 amino acids long. The DNA of the CDR3 is TGCGCCAGCAGCCAATCCTCCAGCGGGAGGTCCTACGAGCAGTACTTC. Translation gives CASSQSSSGRSYEQYF.

V gene TRBV20-1 combines with J gene TRBJ2-3; possibly TRBD2 for D (5 bases). The CDR3 runs 13 residues. V was pared by 3 bases and J by 0 bases, with 7 bases between. CDR1 and CDR2 (germline): DFQATT, SNEGSKA (reference sequence). CDR3 DNA sequence: TGCAGTGCTAGTGGACTTAGCACAGATACGCAGTATTTT. Translation gives CSASGLSTDTQYF.

This clonotype was found many times. This chain uses TRBV20-1 with TRBJ2-7; 13 bases align to TRBD2. This CDR3 region has 14 residues. V shed 4 bases, J shed 4 bases, and the junction held 4 bases outside the gene matches. Germline loops: CDR1 DFQATT, CDR2 SNEGSKA (reference sequence). The CDR3 is CSANGGLAGYEQYF. The CDR3 bases are TGCAGTGCTAATGGGGGACTAGCGGGGTACGAGCAGTACTTC.

Worth noting for this clonotype: This may arise from a read error, as a much more abundant clone is one base away. The chain combines TRBV11-2 with TRBJ1-5, with D unclear. The CDR3 covers 16 residues. Germline V gives CDR1 SGHAT, CDR2 FQNNGV. The CDR3 region is CAGSLDYGEGNQPQHF. CDR3 DNA: TGTGCCGGCAGCTTAGATTATGGGGAAGGCAATCAGCCCCAGCATTTT.